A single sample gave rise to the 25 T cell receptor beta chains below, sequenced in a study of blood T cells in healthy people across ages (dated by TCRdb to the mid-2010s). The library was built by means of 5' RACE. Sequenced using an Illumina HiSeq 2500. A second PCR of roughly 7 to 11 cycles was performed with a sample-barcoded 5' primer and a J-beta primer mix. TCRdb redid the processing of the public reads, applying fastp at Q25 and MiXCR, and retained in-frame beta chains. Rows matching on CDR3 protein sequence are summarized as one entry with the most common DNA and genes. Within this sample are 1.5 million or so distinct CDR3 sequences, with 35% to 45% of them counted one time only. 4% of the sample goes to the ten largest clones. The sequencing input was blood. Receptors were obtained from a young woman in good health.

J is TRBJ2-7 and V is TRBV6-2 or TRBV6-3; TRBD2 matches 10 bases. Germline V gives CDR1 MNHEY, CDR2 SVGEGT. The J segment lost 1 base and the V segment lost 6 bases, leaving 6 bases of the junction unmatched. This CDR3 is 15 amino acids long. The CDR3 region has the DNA TGTGCCAGCAGGCTAACTAGCGGGGATTCCTACGAGCAGTACTTC. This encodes CASRLTSGDSYEQYF.

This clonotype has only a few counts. The chain's CDR3 is CASSQFNGPWGYGYTF. The CDR3 nucleotides read TGTGCCAGCAGCCAATTTAACGGACCCTGGGGATATGGCTACACCTTC. The chain recombines TRBV3-1 with TRBJ1-2, with D unclear. V shed 2 bases and J shed 5 bases, with 18 bases lying between them. CDR3 length equals 16 residues. Germline loops: CDR1 LGHDT, CDR2 YNNKEL (reference sequence). Full variable domain (missing parts from reference TRBV3-1 and TRBJ1-2): DTAVSQTPKYLVTQMGNDKSIKCEQNLGHDTMYWYKQDSKKFLKIMFSYNNKELIINETVPNRFSPKSPDKAHLNLHINSLELGDSAVYFCASSQFNGPWGYGYTFGSGTRLTVV.

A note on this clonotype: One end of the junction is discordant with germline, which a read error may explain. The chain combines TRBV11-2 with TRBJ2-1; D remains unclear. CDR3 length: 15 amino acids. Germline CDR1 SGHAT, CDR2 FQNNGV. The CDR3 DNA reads TGTGCCAGCAGCCTAGATTTTGGCCACTACAATGAGCAGTTCTTC. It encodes CASSLDFGHYNEQFF.

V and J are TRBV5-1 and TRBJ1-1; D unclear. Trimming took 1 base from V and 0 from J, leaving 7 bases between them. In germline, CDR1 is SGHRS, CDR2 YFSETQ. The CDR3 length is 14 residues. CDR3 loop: CASSLRALNTEAFF. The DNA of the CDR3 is TGCGCCAGCAGCTTGAGGGCCCTGAACACTGAAGCTTTCTTT.

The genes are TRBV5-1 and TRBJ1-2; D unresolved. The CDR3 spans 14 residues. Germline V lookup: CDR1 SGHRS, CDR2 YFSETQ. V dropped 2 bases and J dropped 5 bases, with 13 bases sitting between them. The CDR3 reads CASSLGEAWYGYTF. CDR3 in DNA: TGCGCCAGCAGCTTAGGAGAGGCCTGGTATGGCTACACCTTC.

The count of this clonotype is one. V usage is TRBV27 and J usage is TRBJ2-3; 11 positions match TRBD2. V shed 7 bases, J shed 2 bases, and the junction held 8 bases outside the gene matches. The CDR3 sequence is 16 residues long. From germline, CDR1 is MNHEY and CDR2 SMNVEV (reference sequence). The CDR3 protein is CASKPSGGPYTDTQYF. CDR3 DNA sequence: TGTGCCAGCAAACCTAGCGGGGGGCCGTACACAGATACGCAGTATTTT.

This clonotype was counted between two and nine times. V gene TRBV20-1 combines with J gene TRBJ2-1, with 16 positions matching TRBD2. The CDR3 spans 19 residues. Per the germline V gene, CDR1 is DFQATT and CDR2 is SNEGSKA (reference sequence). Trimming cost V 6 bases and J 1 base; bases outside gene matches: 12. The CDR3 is CSATIPGLAGGWSYNEQFF. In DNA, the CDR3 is TGCAGTGCCACCATACCGGGACTAGCGGGAGGGTGGTCCTACAATGAGCAGTTCTTC.

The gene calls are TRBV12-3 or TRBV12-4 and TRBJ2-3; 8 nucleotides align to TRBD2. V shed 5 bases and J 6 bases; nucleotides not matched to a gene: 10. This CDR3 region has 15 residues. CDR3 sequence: CASSPFGGGGDTQYF. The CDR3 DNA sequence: TGTGCCAGCAGTCCCTTCGGGGGGGGCGGTGATACGCAGTATTTT.

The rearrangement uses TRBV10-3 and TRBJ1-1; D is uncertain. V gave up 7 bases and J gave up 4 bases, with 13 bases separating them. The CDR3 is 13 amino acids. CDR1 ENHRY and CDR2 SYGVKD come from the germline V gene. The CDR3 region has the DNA TGTGCCATCACTCTTACAGAGGGCACTGAAGCTTTCTTT. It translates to CAITLTEGTEAFF.

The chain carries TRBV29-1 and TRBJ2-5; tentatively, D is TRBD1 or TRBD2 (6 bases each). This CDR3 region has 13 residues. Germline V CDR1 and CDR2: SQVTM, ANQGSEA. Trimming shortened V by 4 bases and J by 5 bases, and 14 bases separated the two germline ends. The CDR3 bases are TGCAGCGTTGGGGGGGCGGTCGTGGAGACCCAGTACTTC. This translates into CSVGGAVVETQYF.

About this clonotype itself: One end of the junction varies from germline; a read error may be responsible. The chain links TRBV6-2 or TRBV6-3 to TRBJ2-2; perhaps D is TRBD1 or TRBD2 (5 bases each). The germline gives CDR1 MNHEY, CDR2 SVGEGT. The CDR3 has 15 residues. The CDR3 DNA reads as TGTGCCAGCAGTGACATAGGGACCTTCACCGCGGAGCTGTTTTTT. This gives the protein CASSDIGTFTAELFF.

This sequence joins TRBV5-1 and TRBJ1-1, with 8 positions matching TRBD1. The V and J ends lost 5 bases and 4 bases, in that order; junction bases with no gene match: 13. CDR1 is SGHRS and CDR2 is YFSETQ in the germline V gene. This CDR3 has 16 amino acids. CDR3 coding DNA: TGCGCCAGCAGGCCAACAGGGGGTCTGGAAGGCACTGAAGCTTTCTTT. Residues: CASRPTGGLEGTEAFF.

CDR3 protein: CASSVAPRNEQFF. The CDR3 bases are TGTGCCAGCAGCGTAGCGCCTCGGAATGAGCAGTTCTTC. This chain connects TRBV9 to TRBJ2-1; D gene unclear. Germline loops: CDR1 SGDLS, CDR2 YYNGEE. Trimming removed 0 bases at V and 7 bases at J, with 8 bases between. The CDR3 consists of 13 residues.

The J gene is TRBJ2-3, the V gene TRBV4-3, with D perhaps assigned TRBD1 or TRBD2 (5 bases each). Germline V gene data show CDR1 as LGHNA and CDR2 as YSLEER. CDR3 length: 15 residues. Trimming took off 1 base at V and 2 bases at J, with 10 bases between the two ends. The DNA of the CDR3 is TGCGCCAGCAGCCAAGCGGGGCATATCACAGATACGCAGTATTTT. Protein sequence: CASSQAGHITDTQYF.

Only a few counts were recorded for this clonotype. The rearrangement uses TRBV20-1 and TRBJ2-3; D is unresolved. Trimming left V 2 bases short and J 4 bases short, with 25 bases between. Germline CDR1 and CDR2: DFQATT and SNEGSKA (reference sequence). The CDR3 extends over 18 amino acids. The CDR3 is CSARPSTGPSGRADTQYF. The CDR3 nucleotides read TGCAGTGCTAGACCTTCAACCGGGCCCTCCGGTAGGGCAGATACGCAGTATTTT.

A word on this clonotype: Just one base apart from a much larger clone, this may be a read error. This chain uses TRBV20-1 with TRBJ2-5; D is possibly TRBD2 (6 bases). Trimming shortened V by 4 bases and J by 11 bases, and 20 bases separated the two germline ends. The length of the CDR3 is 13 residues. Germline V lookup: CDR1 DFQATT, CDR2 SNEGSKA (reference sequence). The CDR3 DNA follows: TGCAGTGCTAAAGGGGACTTGGGGGGTGAGCAGTACTTC. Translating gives CSAKGDLGGEQYF.

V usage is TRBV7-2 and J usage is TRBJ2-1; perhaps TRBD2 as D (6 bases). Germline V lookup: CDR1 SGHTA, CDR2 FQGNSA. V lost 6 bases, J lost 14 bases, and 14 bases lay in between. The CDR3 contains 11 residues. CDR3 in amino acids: CASSDASAEFF. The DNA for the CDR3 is TGTGCCAGCAGTGACGCTAGCGCAGAGTTCTTC.

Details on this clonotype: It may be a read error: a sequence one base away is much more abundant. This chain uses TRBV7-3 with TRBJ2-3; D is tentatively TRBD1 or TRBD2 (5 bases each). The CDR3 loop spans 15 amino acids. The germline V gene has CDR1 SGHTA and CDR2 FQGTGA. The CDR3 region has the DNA TGTACCAGCAGCTTAATGGGGGACCGCACAGATACGCAGTATTTT. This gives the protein CTSSLMGDRTDTQYF.

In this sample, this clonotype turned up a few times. CDR3: CASSPDRGYTDTQYF. The CDR3 DNA sequence: TGTGCCAGCAGCCCGGACAGGGGATACACAGATACGCAGTATTTT. The chain combines TRBV7-6 with TRBJ2-3; 9 bases line up with TRBD1. Germline values: CDR1 SGHVS, CDR2 FNYEAQ. After removal of 5 bases from V and 2 bases from J, the junction contained 5 bases not matched to a gene. The CDR3 is made up of 15 amino acids.

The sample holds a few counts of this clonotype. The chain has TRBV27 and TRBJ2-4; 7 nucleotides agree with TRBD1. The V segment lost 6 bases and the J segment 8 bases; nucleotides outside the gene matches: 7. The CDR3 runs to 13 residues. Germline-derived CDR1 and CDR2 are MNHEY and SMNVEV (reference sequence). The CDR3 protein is CASSPGDSHIQYF. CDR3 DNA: TGTGCCAGCAGCCCAGGGGACAGCCACATTCAGTACTTC.

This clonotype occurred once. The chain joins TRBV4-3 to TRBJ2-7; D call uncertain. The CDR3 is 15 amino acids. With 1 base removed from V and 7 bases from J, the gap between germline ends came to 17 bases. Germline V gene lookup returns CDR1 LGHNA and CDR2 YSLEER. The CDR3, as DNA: TGCGCCAGCAGCCAAGGTATCGCCACCTACAATGAGCAGTACTTC. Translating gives CASSQGIATYNEQYF.

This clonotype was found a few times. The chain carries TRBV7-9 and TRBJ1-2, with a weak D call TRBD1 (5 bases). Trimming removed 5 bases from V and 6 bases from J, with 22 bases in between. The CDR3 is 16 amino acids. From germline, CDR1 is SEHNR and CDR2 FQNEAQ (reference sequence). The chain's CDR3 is CASSPDEGPNRDGYTF. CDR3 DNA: TGTGCCAGCAGCCCCGACGAGGGACCAAATAGGGATGGCTACACCTTC.

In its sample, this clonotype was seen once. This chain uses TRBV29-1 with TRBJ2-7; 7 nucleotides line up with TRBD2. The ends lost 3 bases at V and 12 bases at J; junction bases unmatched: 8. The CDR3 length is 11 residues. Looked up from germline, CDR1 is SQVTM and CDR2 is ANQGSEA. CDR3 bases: TGCAGCGTTGAGACGCGGGAGACCCGGTACTTC. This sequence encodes CSVETRETRYF.

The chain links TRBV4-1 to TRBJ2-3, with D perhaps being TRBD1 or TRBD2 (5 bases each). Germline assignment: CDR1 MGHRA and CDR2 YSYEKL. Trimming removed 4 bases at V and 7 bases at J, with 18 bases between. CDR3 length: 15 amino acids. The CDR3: CASSPGPSTSYTQYF. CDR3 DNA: TGCGCCAGCAGCCCGGGACCCTCCACCTCATATACGCAGTATTTT.

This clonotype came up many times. CDR3 loop: CSVGLAGTSTDTQYF. The CDR3 DNA reads TGCAGCGTGGGACTAGCGGGGACGAGCACAGATACGCAGTATTTT. The gene calls are TRBV29-1 and TRBJ2-3; 13 nucleotides line up with TRBD2. J gave up 0 bases and V 6 bases, and 3 bases lay outside the gene matches. Germline V gives CDR1 SQVTM, CDR2 ANQGSEA. The CDR3 length is 15 residues.